Following are 4 T cell receptor beta chains from one sample sequenced in a study of T cell responses to AZD1222 COVID-19 vaccine. The assay was immunoSEQ multiplex PCR, and TCRdb's table has in-frame clones only and misses some. The table includes roughly 110,000 clones, just over 90% detected once. Specimen: peripheral blood, collected 28 days after the second AZD1222 dose. The origin of the receptors is an adult who received the AZD1222 COVID-19 vaccine.

This clone has more than one count but fewer than ten. The J gene is TRBJ2-7, the V gene TRBV4-3, with TRBD1 identical over 9 bases. V lost 0 bases, J lost 6 bases, and 9 bases stayed unmatched. This CDR3 has 16 residues. From germline, CDR1 is LGHNA and CDR2 YSLEER. Here the CDR3 reads CASSQESGDRGFEQYF. DNA for the CDR3: TGCGCCAGCAGCCAAGAGAGTGGCGACAGGGGGTTCGAGCAGTACTTC.

The rearrangement links TRBV10-1 to TRBJ2-5; 8 bases align to TRBD1. Germline loops: CDR1 WNHNN, CDR2 SYGVQD (reference sequence). This CDR3 comprises 13 residues. V lost 6 bases and J lost 3; bases outside the gene matches: 3. The CDR3 nucleotides read TGCGCCAGCAGCTTGGGACAGGAAGAGACCCAGTACTTC. Translation: CASSLGQEETQYF.

J is TRBJ2-1 and V is TRBV11-2; 9 bases are shared with TRBD2. This CDR3 region has 15 residues. CDR1 is SGHAT and CDR2 is FQNNGV in the germline V gene. V was pared by 3 bases and J by 10 bases, with 10 bases of the junction left unmatched. The CDR3 protein is CASSLLAGAAREQFF. The DNA for the CDR3 is TGTGCCAGCAGCTTGTTAGCGGGAGCCGCCAGGGAGCAGTTCTTC.

V gene TRBV4-1 combines with J gene TRBJ2-3, with 12 bases aligning to TRBD1. Looked up from germline, CDR1 is MGHRA and CDR2 is YSYEKL. CDR3 size: 17 residues. Germline trimming cut 4 bases from V and 4 bases from J; bases unmatched to any gene: 9. CDR3 region: CASSLSGTGGGSDTQYF. CDR3 sequence (DNA): TGCGCCAGCAGCCTATCCGGGACAGGGGGCGGCTCAGATACGCAGTATTTT.